This T cell receptor (beta chain) was sequenced for a study of sequential checkpoint blockade in melanoma. Study summary: Randomization was 1:1 between first-line nivolumab→ipilimumab and ipilimumab→nivolumab. Both treatment sequences were followed by maintenance nivolumab.

Only in-frame clones appear in the TCRdb table, and some are missing; sequencing was by immunoSEQ multiplex PCR. The sample consists of over 8,000 clones, roughly 73% of them appearing once. CDR1 is LNHNV and CDR2 is YYDKDF in the germline V gene (reference sequence). V lost 0 bases to trimming and J lost 0 bases; unmatched junction nucleotides: 2. CDR3 length equals 16 residues. The treatment was: randomized to nivolumab then ipilimumab (arm A) or the reverse (arm B). Patients had received no earlier DNA-damaging chemotherapy. Sorted cells were live CD3+CD8+, lacking CD19 and CD56, from PBMCs. Here the sequenced sample was CD8+ T cells sorted from blood (inferred from file names), taken from a patient given nivolumab and ipilimumab in sequence. The rearrangement joins TRBV15 to TRBJ2-7; 10 bases align to TRBD2. This sequence was found in a human donor with melanoma. The CDR3 loop reads CATSRELAGTSYEQYF. The CDR3 DNA is TGTGCCACCAGCAGAGAACTAGCGGGAACCTCCTACGAGCAGTACTTC. The complete variable domain, with remaining parts taken from reference TRBV15 and TRBJ2-7, reads DAMVIQNPRYQVTQFGKPVTLSCSQTLNHNVMYWYQQKSSQAPKLLFHYYDKDFNNEADTPDNFQSRRPNTSFCFLDIRSPGLGDTAMYLCATSRELAGTSYEQYFGPGTRLTVT.